This T cell receptor beta chain is from a study of blood T cell repertoires in COVID-19 (dated by TCRdb to about 2020). Notes on the research overall: The collaborator samples originated in the United States, Italy and Spain and spanned the acute and convalescent phases of COVID-19. The material from the prospective study consisted of cDNA or gDNA derived from T cells, B-cell-depleted T cells, or PBMCs. A freely available public database, intended as a resource for researchers studying the immune response to SARS-CoV-2, is where the repertoires were released. Deeply sampled blood TCRbeta repertoires from subjects exposed to, actively infected with, or recovered from COVID-19 were included in the dataset. Samples came from the ongoing ImmuneRACE study (first 160 participants) plus 1,254 subjects from 6 global collaborators. Where available, HLA class I and class II types were taken from metadata supplied by the sample provider and were not determined by assay-based typing. Sample metadata almost always included a de-identified subject ID, COVID-19 status, age in years and sex. Paper-wide results and their limitations: The amount of clinical and demographic metadata varied by source and participant and was provided uncurated.

The CDR3 covers 15 residues, taking in both the cysteine and the phenylalanine. The entry retains the CDR3 DNA only, 45 bases that are in frame from base 1. V is shortened by 1 base, J by 0 bases, and the region joining them spans 7 bases. Via the germline V gene (reference sequence), CDR1 is LNHDA and CDR2 SQIVND. Notes on this clone: Its antigen remains unidentified. The input lacks base qualities; no much larger clone sits a single base away. At the DNA level, this CDR3 is encoded by other sequences in the same sample as well.

A second Seattle source provided samples from volunteer blood donors who had recovered from COVID-19. Whole blood was collected in K2EDTA tubes by collaborating institutions according to the institutions' own protocols. For TCRbeta analysis, collaborators shipped samples as frozen whole blood, isolated PBMCs, or DNA extracted from either of those sample types. TCRbeta CDR3 regions were amplified from genomic DNA using the immunoSEQ Assay, a bias-controlled multiplex PCR. In the paper's pipeline: Nucleated cell counts per sample were estimated from amplification of reference gene primers within the assay. Sequence reads were collapsed and filtered to measure the absolute abundance of every unique TCRbeta CDR3 rearrangement. For each sample, productive Simpson clonality was calculated as the square root of Simpson's diversity index over productive rearrangements. Entries here come from immuneACCESS through TCRdb and include only in-frame sequences with V and J called. Some clones fail to appear in such tables; in the studies checked, an unresolved V gene covers under half of the shortfall, and the cause of the remainder is unknown. The DNA was the basis for D and trimming; V, J and clone size are from that table. Present in this sample are just under 350,000 clones, roughly 89% of which were seen just once. The ten biggest clones cover under 3.5% of the sample.

Sequenced input: peripheral blood. The TCR originated in a woman between 18 and 30 years old who had recovered from COVID-19. The chain was built from TRBV19 and TRBJ1-5; no D gene call is confident. Here is the DNA: TGTGCCAGTAGTATAGGAGAGTATAGCAATCAGCCCCAGCATTTT. This is translated as CASSIGEYSNQPQHF. The full variable domain, with segments outside the CDR3 supplied by the reference TRBV19 and TRBJ1-5 proteins, appears as DGGITQSPKYLFRKEGQNVTLSCEQNLNHDAMYWYRQDPGQGLRLIYYSQIVNDFQKGDIAEGYSVSREKKESFPLTVTSAQKNPTAFYLCASSIGEYSNQPQHFGDGTRLSIL.